This T cell receptor beta chain was sequenced during a study of blood T cell repertoires in COVID-19. TCRdb's table, derived via immunoSEQ multiplex PCR, lists solely in-frame clones and lacks some. The table shows over 50,000 clones, with about 89% occurring only once. CDR3 length: 13 amino acids. Germline V gene sequence: CDR1 LNHDA, CDR2 SQIVND (reference sequence). Trimming took 9 bases from V and 5 from J, leaving 16 bases between them. Sequences were obtained from peripheral blood. This chain links TRBV19 with TRBJ1-2; D is possibly TRBD1 (5 bases). This TCR came from a man between 60 and 70 years old with acute or convalescent COVID-19. The CDR3 DNA is TGTGCCAGCTCCGGGGGTATTTTTTATGGCTACACCTTC. Translation: CASSGGIFYGYTF.